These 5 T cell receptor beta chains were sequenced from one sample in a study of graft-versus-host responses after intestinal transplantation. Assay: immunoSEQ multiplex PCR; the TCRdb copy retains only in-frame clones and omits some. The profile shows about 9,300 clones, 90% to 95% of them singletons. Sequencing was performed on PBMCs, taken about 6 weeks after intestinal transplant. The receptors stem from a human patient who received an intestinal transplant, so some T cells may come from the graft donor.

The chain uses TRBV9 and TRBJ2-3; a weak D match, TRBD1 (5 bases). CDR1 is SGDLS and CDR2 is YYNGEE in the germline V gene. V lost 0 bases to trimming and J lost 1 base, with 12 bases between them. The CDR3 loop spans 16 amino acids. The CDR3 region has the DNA TGTGCCAGCAGCGTAGGGGGCTCAATCCGCACAGATACGCAGTATTTT. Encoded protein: CASSVGGSIRTDTQYF.

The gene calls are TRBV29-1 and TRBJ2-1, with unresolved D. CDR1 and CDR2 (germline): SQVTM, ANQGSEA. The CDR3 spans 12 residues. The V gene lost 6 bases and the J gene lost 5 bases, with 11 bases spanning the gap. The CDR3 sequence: CSVWPGDNEQFF. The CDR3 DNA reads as TGCAGCGTATGGCCTGGAGACAATGAGCAGTTCTTC.

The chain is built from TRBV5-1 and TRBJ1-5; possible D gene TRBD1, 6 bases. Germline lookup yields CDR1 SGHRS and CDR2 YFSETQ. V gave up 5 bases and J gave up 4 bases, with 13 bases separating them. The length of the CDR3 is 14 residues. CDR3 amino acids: CASSWGRGNQPQHF. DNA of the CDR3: TGCGCCAGCAGTTGGGGTAGGGGGAATCAGCCCCAGCATTTT.

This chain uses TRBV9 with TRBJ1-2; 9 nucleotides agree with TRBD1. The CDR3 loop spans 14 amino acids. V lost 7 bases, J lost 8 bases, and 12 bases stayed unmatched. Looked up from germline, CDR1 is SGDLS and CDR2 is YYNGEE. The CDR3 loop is CASGLGTGYYGYTF. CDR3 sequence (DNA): TGTGCCAGCGGTCTGGGGACAGGGTATTACGGCTACACCTTC. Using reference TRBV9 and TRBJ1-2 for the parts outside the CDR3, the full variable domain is DSGVTQTPKHLITATGQRVTLRCSPRSGDLSVYWYQQSLDQGLQFLIQYYNGEERAKGNILERFSAQQFPDLHSELNLSSLELGDSALYFCASGLGTGYYGYTFGSGTRLTVV.

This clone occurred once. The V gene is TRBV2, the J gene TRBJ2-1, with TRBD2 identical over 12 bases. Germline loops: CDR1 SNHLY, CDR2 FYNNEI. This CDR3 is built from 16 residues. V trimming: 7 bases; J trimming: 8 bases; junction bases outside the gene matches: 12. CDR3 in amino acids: CASTTYASGRVHEQFF. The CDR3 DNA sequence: TGTGCCAGCACCACTTATGCTAGCGGGAGGGTACATGAGCAGTTCTTC. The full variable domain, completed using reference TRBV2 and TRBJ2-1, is EPEVTQTPSHQVTQMGQEVILRCVPISNHLYFYWYRQILGQKVEFLVSFYNNEISEKSEIFDDQFSVERPDGSNFTLKIRSTKLEDSAMYFCASTTYASGRVHEQFFGPGTRLTVL.